This entry describes one T cell receptor (beta chain). The record originates from a study of T cells in Graves' hyperthyroidism and ophthalmopathy. Amplification of TCR beta CDR3 regions was performed using RNA transcripts as template. A set of HTBI primers served as the primers for a first-round RT-PCR of the TCR CDR3. TCRdb redid the calling of the multiplex PCR reads with MiXCR, one entry per CDR3 protein. This sample carries around 380,000 distinct CDR3 sequences, roughly 14% of them seen once, and the ten largest clones take less than 25%. Sequenced sample: blood. The sequence was obtained from a man aged 25-40 years with Graves' hyperthyroidism that later progressed to Graves' ophthalmopathy.

CDR3 nucleotide sequence: TGTGCCAGCAGGGCACACCTGAACACCGGGGAGCTGTTTTTT. It specifies CASRAHLNTGELFF. J is TRBJ2-2 and V is TRBV28; D ambiguous. The V end was cut by 6 bases, the J end by 1 base, with 9 bases between. CDR1 MDHEN and CDR2 SYDVKM come from the germline V gene. This CDR3 has 14 residues.